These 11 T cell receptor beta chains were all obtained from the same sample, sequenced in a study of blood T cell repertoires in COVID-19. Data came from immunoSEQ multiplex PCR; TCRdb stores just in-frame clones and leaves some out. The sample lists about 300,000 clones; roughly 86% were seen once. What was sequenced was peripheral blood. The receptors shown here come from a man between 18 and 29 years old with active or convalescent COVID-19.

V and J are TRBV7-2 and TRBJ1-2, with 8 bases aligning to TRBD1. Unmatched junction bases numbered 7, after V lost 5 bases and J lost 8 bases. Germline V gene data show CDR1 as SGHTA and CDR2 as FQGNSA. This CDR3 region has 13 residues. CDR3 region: CASSPQGAYGYTF. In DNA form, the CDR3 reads TGTGCCAGCAGCCCTCAGGGGGCGTACGGCTACACCTTC.

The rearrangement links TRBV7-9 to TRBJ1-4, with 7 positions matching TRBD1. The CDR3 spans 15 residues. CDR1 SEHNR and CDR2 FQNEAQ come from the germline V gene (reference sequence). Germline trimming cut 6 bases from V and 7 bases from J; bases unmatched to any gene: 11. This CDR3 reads CASSKSQGIGEKLFF. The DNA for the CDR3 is TGTGCCAGCAGTAAGTCACAGGGGATTGGTGAAAAACTGTTTTTT.

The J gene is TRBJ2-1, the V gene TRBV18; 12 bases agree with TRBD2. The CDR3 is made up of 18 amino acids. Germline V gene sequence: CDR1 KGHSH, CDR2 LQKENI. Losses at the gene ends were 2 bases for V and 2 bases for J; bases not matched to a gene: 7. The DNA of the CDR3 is TGTGCCAGCTCACCAGGCCGGACTAGCGGGGCACCCTACAATGAGCAGTTCTTC. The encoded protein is CASSPGRTSGAPYNEQFF.

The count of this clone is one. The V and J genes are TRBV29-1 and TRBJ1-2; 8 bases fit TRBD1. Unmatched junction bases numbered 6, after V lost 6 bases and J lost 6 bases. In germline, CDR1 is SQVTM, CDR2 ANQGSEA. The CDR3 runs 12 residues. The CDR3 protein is CSVDRGVHGYTF. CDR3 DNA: TGCAGCGTCGACAGGGGAGTGCATGGCTACACCTTC.

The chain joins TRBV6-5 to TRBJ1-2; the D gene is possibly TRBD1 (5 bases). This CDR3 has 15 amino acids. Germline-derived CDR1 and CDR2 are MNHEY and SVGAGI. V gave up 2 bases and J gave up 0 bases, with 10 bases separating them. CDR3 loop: CASSYRGTANYGYTF. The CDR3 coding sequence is TGTGCCAGCAGTTACAGGGGCACCGCTAACTATGGCTACACCTTC.

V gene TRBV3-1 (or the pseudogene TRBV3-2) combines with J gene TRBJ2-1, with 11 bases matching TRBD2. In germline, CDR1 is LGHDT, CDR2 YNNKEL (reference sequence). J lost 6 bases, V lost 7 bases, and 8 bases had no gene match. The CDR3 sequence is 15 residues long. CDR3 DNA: TGTGCCAGCACCGTAGCGGGGGGGATAGGCAATGAGCAGTTCTTC. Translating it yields CASTVAGGIGNEQFF.

CDR3 nucleotide sequence: TGTGCCAGCAGTTACCCTTACAGGGAAGTAGACGAAAACATTCAGTACTTC. Translation gives CASSYPYREVDENIQYF. The J gene is TRBJ2-4, the V gene TRBV6-2 or TRBV6-3, with D maybe TRBD1 (6 bases). V lost 2 bases, J lost 5 bases, and 19 bases lay in between. CDR1 is MNHEY and CDR2 is SVGEGT in the germline V gene. The CDR3 loop spans 17 amino acids.

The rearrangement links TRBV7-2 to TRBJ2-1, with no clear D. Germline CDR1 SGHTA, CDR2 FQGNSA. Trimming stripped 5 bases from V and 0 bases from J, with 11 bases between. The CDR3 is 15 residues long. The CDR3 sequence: CASSIRYDSYNEQFF. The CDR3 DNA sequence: TGTGCCAGCAGCATTCGGTATGACTCCTACAATGAGCAGTTCTTC.

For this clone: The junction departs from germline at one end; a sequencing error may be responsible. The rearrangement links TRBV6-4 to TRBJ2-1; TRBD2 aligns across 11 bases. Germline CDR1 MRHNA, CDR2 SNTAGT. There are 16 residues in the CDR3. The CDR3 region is CAGSQTSGDPYNEQFF. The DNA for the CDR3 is TGTGCCGGCAGCCAGACTAGCGGGGACCCCTACAATGAGCAGTTCTTC.

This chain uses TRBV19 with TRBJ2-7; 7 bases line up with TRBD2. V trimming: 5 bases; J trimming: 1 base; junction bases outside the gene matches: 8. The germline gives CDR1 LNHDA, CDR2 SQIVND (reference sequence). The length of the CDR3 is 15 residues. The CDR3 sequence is CASSFGGGDSYEQYF. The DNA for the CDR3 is TGTGCCAGTAGTTTCGGCGGGGGTGATTCCTACGAGCAGTACTTC. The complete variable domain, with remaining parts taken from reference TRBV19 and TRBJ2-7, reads DGGITQSPKYLFRKEGQNVTLSCEQNLNHDAMYWYRQDPGQGLRLIYYSQIVNDFQKGDIAEGYSVSREKKESFPLTVTSAQKNPTAFYLCASSFGGGDSYEQYFGPGTRLTVT.

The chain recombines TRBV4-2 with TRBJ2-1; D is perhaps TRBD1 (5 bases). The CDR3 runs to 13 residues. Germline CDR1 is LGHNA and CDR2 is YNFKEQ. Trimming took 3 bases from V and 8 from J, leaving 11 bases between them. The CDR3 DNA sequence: TGTGCCAGCAGCCACGACAGAATCGATGAGCAGTTCTTC. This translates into CASSHDRIDEQFF.